This T cell receptor beta chain was sequenced during a study of T cells after posttransplantation cyclophosphamide. Profiled with immunoSEQ multiplex PCR; TCRdb holds only in-frame clones, not every one. Observed in the sample are 9,500 to 15,000 clones, none of them singletons. This clone was counted at least ten times. CDR1 and CDR2 from the germline V gene are SNHLY and FYNNEI. The CDR3 runs 13 residues. The V end lost 5 bases, the J end lost 9 bases, and 11 bases lay between the germline ends. The related graft donor's blood sample was taken on the day of bone marrow donation. The genes are TRBV2 and TRBJ2-6, with a tentative D call TRBD1 (5 bases). The sequence was obtained from a woman in her thirties or forties in good health, CMV-negative, and a related stem cell transplant donor. The sample taken for sequencing was PBMCs. The CDR3 reads CASSSDKVNVLTF. DNA for the CDR3: TGTGCCAGCAGTTCGGACAAGGTCAACGTCCTGACTTTC.